This TCR beta chain was captured in a study of blood T cell repertoires in COVID-19. Overall study context: Acute and convalescent COVID-19 specimens originated in the United States, Italy and Spain. Nucleic acid was either cDNA or gDNA, and it came from T cells, B-cell-depleted T cells, or PBMCs.

The germline CDR1 and CDR2 sequences are MNHEY and SVGAGI. The CDR3 is 15 residues long. Trimming took 8 bases from V and 7 from J; bases not matched to a gene: 14. Seattle patients were enrolled while actively infected and followed longitudinally. The method was immunoSEQ multiplex PCR; TCRdb's version includes in-frame clones alone and lacks a portion of them. This table holds about 52,000 clones, 82% found once. The clonotype comes from a man older than 75 with COVID-19, enrolled during active disease. What was sequenced was peripheral blood. The J gene is TRBJ2-4, the V gene TRBV6-5, with TRBD1 matching 7 bases. CDR3 DNA: TGTGCCAGCCGGTATTCATGGACAGGAAGGAACATTCAGTACTTC. Amino acids: CASRYSWTGRNIQYF.